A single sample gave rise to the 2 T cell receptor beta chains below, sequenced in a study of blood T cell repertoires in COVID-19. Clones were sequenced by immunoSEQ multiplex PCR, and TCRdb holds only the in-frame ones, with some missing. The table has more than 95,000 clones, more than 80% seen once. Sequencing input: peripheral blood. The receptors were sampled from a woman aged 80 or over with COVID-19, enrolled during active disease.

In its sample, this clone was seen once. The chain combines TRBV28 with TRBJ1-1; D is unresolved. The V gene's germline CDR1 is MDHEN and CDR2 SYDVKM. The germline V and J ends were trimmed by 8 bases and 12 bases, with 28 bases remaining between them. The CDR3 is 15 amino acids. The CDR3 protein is CASGLRIGQVGMSFF. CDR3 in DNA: TGTGCCAGCGGACTGAGGATTGGGCAGGTTGGGATGTCTTTCTTT. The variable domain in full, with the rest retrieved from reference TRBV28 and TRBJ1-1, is DVKVTQSSRYLVKRTGEKVFLECVQDMDHENMFWYRQDPGLGLRLIYFSYDVKMKEKGDIPEGYSVSREKKERFSLILESASTNQTSMYLCASGLRIGQVGMSFFGQGTRLTVV.

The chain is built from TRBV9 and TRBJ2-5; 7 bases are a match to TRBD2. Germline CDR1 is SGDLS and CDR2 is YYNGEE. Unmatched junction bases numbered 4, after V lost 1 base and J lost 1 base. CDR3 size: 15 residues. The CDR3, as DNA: TGTGCCAGCAGCGTACGGGGGACTACCCAAGAGACCCAGTACTTC. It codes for CASSVRGTTQETQYF.